This TCR beta chain appears in the sequencing data of a study of T-cell memory formation after mild COVID-19. Study summary: Largely donor-specific sequence clusters came from a couple of donors.

Study-wide results and caveats: Whether second-wave clones peaking at day 37 were SARS-CoV-2 specific went unconfirmed. Clones that shrank (day 15 to 85) were balanced CD4/CD8, whereas later expanders leaned CD4+.

This clonotype has just a few counts. The antigen is not known. 5'RACE primed at constant segments yielded TCR alpha and TCR beta cDNA libraries bearing sample barcodes and UMIs. MiXCR, applied by TCRdb to the 5' RACE reads, yields one record per CDR3 protein. This table holds 180,000 or so distinct CDR3 sequences, about 9.9% found once. This TCR was sampled from a man in his late teens or twenties who had mild COVID-19 (a few samples of this study predate the infection). Cell type and time point are not known. The sample comprised PBMCs or a T cell subset sorted from them (not recorded which).

DNA of the CDR3: TGCGCCAGCAGCAAGGGGACACCGGATAATTCACCCCTCCACTTT. This encodes CASSKGTPDNSPLHF. J is TRBJ1-6 and V is TRBV5-1, with D possibly being TRBD1 (6 bases). Trimming left V 4 bases short and J 5 bases short, with 13 bases between. The CDR3 has 15 amino acids. CDR1 SGHRS and CDR2 YFSETQ come from the germline V gene.